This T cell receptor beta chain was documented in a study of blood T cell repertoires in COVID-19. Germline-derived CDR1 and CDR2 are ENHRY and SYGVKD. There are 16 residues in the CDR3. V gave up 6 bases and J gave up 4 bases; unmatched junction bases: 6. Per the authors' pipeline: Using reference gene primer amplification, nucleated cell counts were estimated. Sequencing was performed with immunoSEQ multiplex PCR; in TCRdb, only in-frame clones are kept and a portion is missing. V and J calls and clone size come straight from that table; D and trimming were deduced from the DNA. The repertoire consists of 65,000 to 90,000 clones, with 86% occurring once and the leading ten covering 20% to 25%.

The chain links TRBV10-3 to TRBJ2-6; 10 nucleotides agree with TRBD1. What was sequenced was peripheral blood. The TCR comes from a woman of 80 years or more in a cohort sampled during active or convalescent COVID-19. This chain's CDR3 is CAIRGTGVVGANVLTF. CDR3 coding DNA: TGTGCCATCAGGGGGACAGGGGTGGTAGGGGCCAACGTCCTGACTTTC.